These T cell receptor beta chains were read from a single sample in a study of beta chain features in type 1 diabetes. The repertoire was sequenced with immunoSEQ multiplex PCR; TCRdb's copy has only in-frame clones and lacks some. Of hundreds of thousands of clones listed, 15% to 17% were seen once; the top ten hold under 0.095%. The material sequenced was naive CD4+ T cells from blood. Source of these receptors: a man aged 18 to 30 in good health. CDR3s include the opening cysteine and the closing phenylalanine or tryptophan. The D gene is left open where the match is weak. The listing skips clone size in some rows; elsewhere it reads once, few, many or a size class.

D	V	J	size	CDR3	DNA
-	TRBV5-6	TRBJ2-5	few	CASSFLAEPKETQYF	TGTGCCAGCAGCTTCCTAGCCGAACCGAAAGAGACCCAGTACTTC
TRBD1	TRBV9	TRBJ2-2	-	CASSTRTGGNTGELFF	TGTGCCAGCAGCACGCGGACAGGGGGAAACACCGGGGAGCTGTTTTTT
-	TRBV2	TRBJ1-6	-	CASRGRGNSPLHF	TGTGCCAGCAGGGGACGGGGAAATTCACCCCTCCACTTT
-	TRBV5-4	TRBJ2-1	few	CASSLASGTDNEQFF	TGTGCCAGCAGCCTAGCGAGCGGGACAGACAATGAGCAGTTCTTC
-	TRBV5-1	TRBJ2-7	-	CASSSQRTYEQYF	TGCGCCAGCAGCTCCCAGAGGACCTACGAGCAGTACTTC
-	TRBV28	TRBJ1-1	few	CASSFGFTEAFF	TGTGCCAGCAGTTTTGGTTTCACTGAAGCTTTCTTT
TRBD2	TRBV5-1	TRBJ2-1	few	CASSLESGLAGNEQFF	TGCGCCAGCAGCTTGGAATCGGGACTAGCGGGGAATGAGCAGTTCTTC
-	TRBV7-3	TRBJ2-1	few	CASSPGLYSEQFF	TGTGCCAGCAGCCCGGGCCTCTATAGTGAGCAGTTCTTC
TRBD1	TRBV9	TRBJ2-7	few	CASSVGRGLNEQYF	TGTGCCAGCAGCGTAGGTAGGGGGCTGAACGAGCAGTACTTC
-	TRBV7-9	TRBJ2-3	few	CASSLSRFGLDTQYF	TGTGCCAGCAGCTTAAGTCGATTTGGGTTAGATACGCAGTATTTT
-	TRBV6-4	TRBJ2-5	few	CAEGETQYF	TGTGCAGAGGGAGAGACCCAGTACTTC
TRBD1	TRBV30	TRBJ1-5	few	CAWSVPGTGDQPQHF	TGTGCCTGGAGTGTACCCGGGACAGGAGATCAGCCCCAGCATTTT
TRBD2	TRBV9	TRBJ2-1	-	CASSPQSRGRASYNEQFF	TGTGCCAGCAGCCCCCAGTCCCGCGGGAGAGCGTCCTACAATGAGCAGTTCTTC
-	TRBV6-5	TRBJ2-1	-	CASSYSRGKGRHEQFF	TGTGCCAGCAGTTACTCGAGAGGCAAAGGGAGGCATGAGCAGTTCTTC
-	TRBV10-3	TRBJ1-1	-	CAISPLIGQMNTEAFF	TGTGCCATCAGCCCTTTAATCGGACAGATGAACACTGAAGCTTTCTTT
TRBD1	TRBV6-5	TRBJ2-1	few	CASSRQGTYYNEQFF	TGTGCCAGCAGTCGACAGGGGACTTACTACAATGAGCAGTTCTTC
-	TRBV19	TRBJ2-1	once	CASSVEVDNEQFF	TGTGCCAGTAGTGTCGAGGTGGACAATGAGCAGTTCTTC
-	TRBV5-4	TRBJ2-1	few	CASSLAAGEQFF	TGTGCCAGCAGCTTGGCCGCTGGTGAGCAGTTCTTC
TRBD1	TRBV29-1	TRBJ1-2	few	CSVKGDRYVSYTF	TGCAGCGTAAAGGGGGACAGATATGTGAGCTACACCTTC
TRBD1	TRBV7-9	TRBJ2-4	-	CASRSDRVQNIQYF	TGTGCCAGCAGGTCTGACAGGGTACAAAACATTCAGTACTTC
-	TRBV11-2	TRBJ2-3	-	CASSLVPASTDTQYF	TGTGCCAGCAGCTTAGTCCCAGCTAGCACAGATACGCAGTATTTT
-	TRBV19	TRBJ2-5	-	CASSIRLLNYETQYF	TGTGCCAGTAGTATTCGTCTATTAAATTATGAGACCCAGTACTTC
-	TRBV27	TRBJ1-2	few	CASSFHRDLVAYGYTF	TGTGCCAGCAGTTTCCACCGGGACTTGGTGGCTTATGGCTACACCTTC
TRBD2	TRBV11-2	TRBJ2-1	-	CASSLDGRPGGEQFF	TGTGCCAGCAGCTTGGACGGGAGGCCCGGTGGTGAGCAGTTCTTC
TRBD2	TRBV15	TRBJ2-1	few	CATRLALSGKVYNEQFF	TGTGCCACCAGACTAGCGTTGAGCGGGAAAGTGTACAATGAGCAGTTCTTC